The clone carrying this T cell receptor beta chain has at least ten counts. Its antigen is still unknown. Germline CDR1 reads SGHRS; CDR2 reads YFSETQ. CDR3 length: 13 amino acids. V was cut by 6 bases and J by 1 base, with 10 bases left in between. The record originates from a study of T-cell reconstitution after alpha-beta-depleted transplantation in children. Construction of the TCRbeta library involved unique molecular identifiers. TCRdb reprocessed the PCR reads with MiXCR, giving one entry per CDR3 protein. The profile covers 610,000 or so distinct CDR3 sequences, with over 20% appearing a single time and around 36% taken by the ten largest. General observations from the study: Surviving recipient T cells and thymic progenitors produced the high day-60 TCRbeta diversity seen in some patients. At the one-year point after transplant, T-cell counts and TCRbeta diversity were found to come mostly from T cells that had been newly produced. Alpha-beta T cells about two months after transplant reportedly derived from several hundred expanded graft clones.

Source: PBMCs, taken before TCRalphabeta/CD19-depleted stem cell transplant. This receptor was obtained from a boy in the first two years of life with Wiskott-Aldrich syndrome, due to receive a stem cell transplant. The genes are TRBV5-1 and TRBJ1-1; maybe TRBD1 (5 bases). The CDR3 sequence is CASTWDRNTEAFF. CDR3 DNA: TGCGCCAGCACCTGGGACCGGAACACTGAAGCTTTCTTT.